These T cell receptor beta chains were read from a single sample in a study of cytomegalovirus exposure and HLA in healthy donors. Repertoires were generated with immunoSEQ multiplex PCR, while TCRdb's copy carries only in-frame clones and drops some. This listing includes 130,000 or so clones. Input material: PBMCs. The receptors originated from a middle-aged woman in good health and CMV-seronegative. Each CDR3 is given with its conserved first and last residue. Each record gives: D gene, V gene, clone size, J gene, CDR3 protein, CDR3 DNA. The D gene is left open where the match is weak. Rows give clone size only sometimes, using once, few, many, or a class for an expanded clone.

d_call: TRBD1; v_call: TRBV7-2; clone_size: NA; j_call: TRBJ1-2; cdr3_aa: CASSLRTGTNYGYTF; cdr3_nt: TGTGCCAGCAGCTTGAGGACAGGGACCAACTATGGCTACACCTTC
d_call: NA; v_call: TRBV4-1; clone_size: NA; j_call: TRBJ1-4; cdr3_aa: CASSQRDNWKLFF; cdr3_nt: TGCGCCAGCAGCCAGAGGGACAATTGGAAACTGTTTTTT
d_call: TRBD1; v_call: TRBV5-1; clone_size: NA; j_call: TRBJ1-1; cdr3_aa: CASSPEGQSVAEAFF; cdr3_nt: TGCGCCAGCAGCCCAGAGGGACAGTCGGTCGCTGAAGCTTTCTTT
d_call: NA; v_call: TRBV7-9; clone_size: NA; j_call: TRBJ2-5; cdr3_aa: CASSSRGPETQYF; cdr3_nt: TGTGCCAGCAGCTCCAGAGGGCCAGAGACCCAGTACTTC
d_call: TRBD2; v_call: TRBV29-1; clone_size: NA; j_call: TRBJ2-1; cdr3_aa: CSVEGGSGGPVYNEQFF; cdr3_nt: TGCAGCGTTGAAGGAGGTAGCGGGGGGCCGGTCTACAATGAGCAGTTCTTC
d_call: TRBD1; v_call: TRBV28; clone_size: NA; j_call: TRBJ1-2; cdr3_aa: CASSLWGTATAYGYTF; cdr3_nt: TGTGCCAGCAGTTTATGGGGGACAGCTACGGCTTATGGCTACACCTTC
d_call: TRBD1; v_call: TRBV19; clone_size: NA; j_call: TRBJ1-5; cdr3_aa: CASRPTGGNNQPQHF; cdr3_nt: TGTGCCAGTAGGCCGACAGGGGGCAACAATCAGCCCCAGCATTTT
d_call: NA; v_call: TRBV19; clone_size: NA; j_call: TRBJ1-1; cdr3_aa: CASRLLRGNTEAFF; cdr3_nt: TGTGCCAGTAGACTCCTCAGGGGGAACACTGAAGCTTTCTTT
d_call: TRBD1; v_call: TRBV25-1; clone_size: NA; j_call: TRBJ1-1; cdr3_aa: CASSEIGGQGFSTEAFF; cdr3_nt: TGTGCCAGCAGTGAAATTGGCGGACAGGGTTTTAGCACTGAAGCTTTCTTT
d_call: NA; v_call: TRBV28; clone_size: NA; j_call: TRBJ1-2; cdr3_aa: CASSSQGYGYTF; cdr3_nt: TGTGCCAGCAGCAGTCAGGGGTATGGCTACACCTTC
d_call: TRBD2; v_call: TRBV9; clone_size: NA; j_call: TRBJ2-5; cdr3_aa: CASSARLAGAQETQYF; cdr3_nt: TGTGCCAGCAGCGCACGACTAGCGGGGGCCCAGGAGACCCAGTACTTC
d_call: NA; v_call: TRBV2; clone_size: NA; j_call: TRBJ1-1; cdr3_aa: CATSDGMNTEAFF; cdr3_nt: TGTGCCACCTCGGACGGGATGAACACTGAAGCTTTCTTT
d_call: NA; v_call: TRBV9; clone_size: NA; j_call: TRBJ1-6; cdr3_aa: CASSVGLYNSPLHF; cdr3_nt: TGTGCCAGCAGCGTAGGTTTATATAATTCACCCCTCCACTTT
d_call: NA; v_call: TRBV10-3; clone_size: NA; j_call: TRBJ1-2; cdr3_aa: CAISVGDGYTF; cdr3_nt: TGTGCCATCAGTGTGGGAGATGGCTACACCTTC
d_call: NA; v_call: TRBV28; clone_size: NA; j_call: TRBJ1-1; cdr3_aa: CASTNTGMNTEAFF; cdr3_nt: TGTGCCAGCACCAATACAGGTATGAACACTGAAGCTTTCTTT
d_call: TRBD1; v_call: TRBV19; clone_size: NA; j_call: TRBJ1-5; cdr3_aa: CASSMAGQGGNQPQHF; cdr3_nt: TGTGCCAGTAGTATGGCAGGACAGGGGGGAAATCAGCCCCAGCATTTT
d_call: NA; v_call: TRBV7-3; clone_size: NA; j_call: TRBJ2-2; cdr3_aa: CASSLSGTNTGELFF; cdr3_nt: TGTGCCAGCAGCTTATCGGGAACTAACACCGGGGAGCTGTTTTTT
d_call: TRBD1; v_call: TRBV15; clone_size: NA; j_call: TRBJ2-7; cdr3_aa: CATSRGGTGTYEQYF; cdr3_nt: TGTGCCACCAGCAGAGGGGGGACAGGGACCTACGAGCAGTACTTC
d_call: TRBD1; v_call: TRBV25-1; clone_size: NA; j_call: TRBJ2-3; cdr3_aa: CASSESVRGTGGTDTQYF; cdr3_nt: TGTGCCAGCAGTGAATCTGTGAGGGGGACAGGGGGCACAGATACGCAGTATTTT
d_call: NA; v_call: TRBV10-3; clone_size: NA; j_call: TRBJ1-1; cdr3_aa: CAIRAPGAGNTEAFF; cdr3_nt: TGTGCCATCAGGGCCCCAGGGGCCGGGAACACTGAAGCTTTCTTT
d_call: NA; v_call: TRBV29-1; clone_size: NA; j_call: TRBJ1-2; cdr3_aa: CSVEDPAAAGYGYTF; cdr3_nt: TGCAGCGTTGAAGATCCCGCTGCGGCTGGCTATGGCTACACCTTC
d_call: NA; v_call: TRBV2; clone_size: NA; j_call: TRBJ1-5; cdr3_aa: CASSEQGSSNQPQHF; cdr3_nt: TGTGCCAGCAGTGAGCAGGGGTCCAGCAATCAGCCCCAGCATTTT
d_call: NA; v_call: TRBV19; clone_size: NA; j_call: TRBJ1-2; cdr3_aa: CASRRTGDRGGVGGYTF; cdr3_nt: TGTGCCAGTAGACGTACCGGTGACCGAGGAGGGGTCGGAGGCTACACCTTC
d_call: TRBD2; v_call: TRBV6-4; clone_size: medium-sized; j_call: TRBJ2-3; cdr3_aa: CASSETSGGADTQYF; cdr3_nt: TGTGCCAGCAGTGAGACTAGCGGGGGGGCAGATACGCAGTATTTT
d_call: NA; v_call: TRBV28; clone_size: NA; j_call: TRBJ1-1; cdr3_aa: CASRIQGNTEAFF; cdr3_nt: TGTGCCAGCAGAATACAGGGGAACACTGAAGCTTTCTTT
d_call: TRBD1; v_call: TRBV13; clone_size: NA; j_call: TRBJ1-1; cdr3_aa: CASTPDRGMNTEAFF; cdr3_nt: TGTGCCAGTACTCCGGACAGGGGGATGAACACTGAAGCTTTCTTT
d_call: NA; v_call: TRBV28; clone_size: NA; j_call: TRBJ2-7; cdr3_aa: CASSPPRGRQYF; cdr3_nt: TGTGCCAGCAGTCCGCCCAGGGGAAGGCAGTACTTC
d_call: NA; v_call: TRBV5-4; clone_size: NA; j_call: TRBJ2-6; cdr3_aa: CASSDKRFSGANVLTF; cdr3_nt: TGTGCCAGCAGCGATAAGAGATTCTCTGGGGCCAACGTCCTGACTTTC
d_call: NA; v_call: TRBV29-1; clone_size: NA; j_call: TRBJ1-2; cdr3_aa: CSVEHRNYGYTF; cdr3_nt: TGCAGCGTTGAACACAGGAACTATGGCTACACCTTC